These T cell receptor beta chains were read from a single sample in a study of T cell clonotyping in hematopoietic cell transplantation. Sequencing used immunoSEQ multiplex PCR; TCRdb keeps in-frame clones, though not all of them. The sample includes about 6,400 clones, around nine tenths of them seen just once. The source material was peripheral blood mononuclear cells, sampled 100 days after allogeneic stem cell transplant. The receptor source for this set is a male patient in his thirties or forties who had an allogeneic stem cell transplant from an unrelated donor, so the T cells may come from the graft donor. Some clones in this sample may be carry-over from other donors' samples. CDR3s include the opening cysteine and the closing phenylalanine or tryptophan. D genes are given only for firm matches. Only some rows state a clone size, as once, few, many or a class for expanded clones.

CDR3nt,CDR3aa,abundance,j_gene,v_gene,d_gene
TGTGCCAGCAGTCCCGAGGGGTCTGCGAACACCGGGGAGCTGTTTTTT,CASSPEGSANTGELFF,.,TRBJ2-2,TRBV28,.
TGTGCCAGCAGTACGCTACGGGATACGCAGTATTTT,CASSTLRDTQYF,once,TRBJ2-3,TRBV2,.
TGTGCCAGCAGCACCCGACAGGGGAGGAATTCACCCCTCCACTTT,CASSTRQGRNSPLHF,.,TRBJ1-6,TRBV9,TRBD1
TGTGCCAGCAGCTTAGGTAGCCGGGGATCCATATACGAGCAGTACTTC,CASSLGSRGSIYEQYF,.,TRBJ2-7,TRBV11-3,.
TGCAGCGTTGAAGAGGCGGGGGGGCAGTTCTTC,CSVEEAGGQFF,.,TRBJ2-1,TRBV29-1,TRBD2
TGTGCCAGCAGTGGGGGATACACCGGGGAGCTGTTTTTT,CASSGGYTGELFF,.,TRBJ2-2,TRBV25-1,.
TGCGCCAGCAGCCAAGAGTTTACTAGCGGGGGGGCATCGTCGAACACCGGGGAGCTGTTTTTT,CASSQEFTSGGASSNTGELFF,.,TRBJ2-2,TRBV4-1,TRBD2
TGTGCCAGCGGTAATAGCGGGGGGTACGAGCAGTACTTC,CASGNSGGYEQYF,.,TRBJ2-7,TRBV28,TRBD2
TGCGCCAGCAGCTTGAAGGGGGTAGGCCAGCCCCAGCATTTT,CASSLKGVGQPQHF,.,TRBJ1-5,TRBV5-1,.
TGTGCCTCCCTCCAGGGACTAACCTACAATGAGCAGTTCTTC,CASLQGLTYNEQFF,.,TRBJ2-1,TRBV2,TRBD2
TGCGCCAGCAGCCAAGCCTACAGGGTAGACAATTCACCCCTCCACTTT,CASSQAYRVDNSPLHF,.,TRBJ1-6,TRBV4-1,.
TGTGCCTGGAGGCGCCTGGCCCCTCTCTATGGCTACACCTTC,CAWRRLAPLYGYTF,.,TRBJ1-2,TRBV30,.
TGTGCCAGCAGTTTGGACAGGGGGCAGGATTCACCCCTCCACTTT,CASSLDRGQDSPLHF,.,TRBJ1-6,TRBV2,TRBD1
TGTGCCAGCAGCTTGTCCTATAACACTGAAGCTTTCTTT,CASSLSYNTEAFF,once,TRBJ1-1,TRBV7-6,.
TGTGCCAGCAGCACAGGAGGGGGCGGTGGAAACACCATATATTTT,CASSTGGGGGNTIYF,.,TRBJ1-3,TRBV9,TRBD1
TGCGCCAGCAGCTTGAATAGGCGGGCCGCCAGTTCCCCTTTTAACTATGGCTACACCTTC,CASSLNRRAASSPFNYGYTF,.,TRBJ1-2,TRBV5-1,.
TGTGCCAGCAGTTTAAGCTCAGCCGTTAGCAATCAGCCCCAGCATTTT,CASSLSSAVSNQPQHF,.,TRBJ1-5,TRBV27,.
TGCGCCAGCAGCTTGGCCCTTAGGCAAGAGACCCAGTACTTC,CASSLALRQETQYF,.,TRBJ2-5,TRBV5-1,.
TGTGCCAGCAGCTCACCCCCTCTTGGCTACACCTTC,CASSSPPLGYTF,.,TRBJ1-2,TRBV11-2,.
TGCGCCAGCAGCCTTGCGGGACAGGGTCACTGCACCTTC,CASSLAGQGHCTF,.,TRBJ1-2,TRBV4-1,TRBD1
TGTGCCTGGAGTTCCGGACTAGCGGGGTCGGGCACAGATACGCAGTATTTT,CAWSSGLAGSGTDTQYF,.,TRBJ2-3,TRBV30,TRBD2
TGTGCCAGCAGTGGGGGACAGGGACGAGCCTCCTACGAGCAGTACTTC,CASSGGQGRASYEQYF,.,TRBJ2-7,TRBV2,TRBD1
TGTGCCAGCAGTCAAAGCAAGGGCTCACCCCTCCACTTT,CASSQSKGSPLHF,.,TRBJ1-6,TRBV7-2,.
TGTGCCTGGAGCCCCTGGGGTAAAGAGACCCAGTACTTC,CAWSPWGKETQYF,.,TRBJ2-5,TRBV30,.
TGTGCCAGCAACAGGGATTTTTCTGGGGCCAACGTCCTGACTTTC,CASNRDFSGANVLTF,.,TRBJ2-6,TRBV2,.
TGTGCCAGCAGTTTGCAGGCATATGGCTACACCTTC,CASSLQAYGYTF,.,TRBJ1-2,TRBV28,.
TGTGCCAGCAGTGAAGATCTACTAGCGGCTCTGGAGACCCAGTACTTC,CASSEDLLAALETQYF,.,TRBJ2-5,TRBV6-1,TRBD2
TGTGCCAGCAGCCAAACAGGATACGAGCAGTACTTC,CASSQTGYEQYF,.,TRBJ2-7,TRBV5-6,.
TGTGCCAGCAGTACTCGAAATGTAAACACTGAAGCTTTCTTT,CASSTRNVNTEAFF,.,TRBJ1-1,TRBV6-1,.
TGTGCCAGCAAGCCAGCAGGTTTCAACGAGCAGTACTTC,CASKPAGFNEQYF,few,TRBJ2-7,TRBV28,.
TGTGCCTGGAGTGGAATCAGGACAAACTATGGCTACACCTTC,CAWSGIRTNYGYTF,.,TRBJ1-2,TRBV30,.
TGTGCCAGCAGATTTGACAGGGCCGGGGAGCTGTTTTTT,CASRFDRAGELFF,.,TRBJ2-2,TRBV2,TRBD1
TGCGCCAGCAGCGGAGGGGCAGGGGGGAACACCGGGGAGCTGTTTTTT,CASSGGAGGNTGELFF,.,TRBJ2-2,TRBV4-3,.
TGCAGCGTTGATAGGGGGAATAGCAATCAGCCCCAGCATTTT,CSVDRGNSNQPQHF,.,TRBJ1-5,TRBV29-1,.
TGTGCCATCAGCCTCGCGGGCTATGGCTACACCTTC,CAISLAGYGYTF,.,TRBJ1-2,TRBV10-3,.
TGTGCCAGCTCACCGGCGGGGGCGGTGGAGACCCAGTACTTC,CASSPAGAVETQYF,.,TRBJ2-5,TRBV18,.
TGCGCCAGCAGCTTGGTACAGATTTATAGCAATCAGCCCCAGCATTTT,CASSLVQIYSNQPQHF,.,TRBJ1-5,TRBV5-1,.
TGTGCCAGCTTAACTCAGGGAAGCACTGAAGCTTTCTTT,CASLTQGSTEAFF,.,TRBJ1-1,TRBV13,.
TGTGCCTGGAGTTCGGGATGGAACACCATATATTTT,CAWSSGWNTIYF,.,TRBJ1-3,TRBV30,.
TGTGCCAGCAGCTCAGGAAGGGGGAACCTTCAAGAGACCCAGTACTTC,CASSSGRGNLQETQYF,.,TRBJ2-5,TRBV5-8,.
TGTGCCAGCAGCCCACCCAGCAGGAGGAATTTGCGCGAGCAGTACTTC,CASSPPSRRNLREQYF,.,TRBJ2-7,TRBV7-9,.
TGTGCCAGCAGCTTAGTTGTGGGGGGCCCCGGGGAGCTGTTTTTT,CASSLVVGGPGELFF,.,TRBJ2-2,TRBV7-6,.
TGTGCCAGCAGTTTATCCGAAGGGTTAACCGGGGAGCTGTTTTTT,CASSLSEGLTGELFF,.,TRBJ2-2,TRBV28,.
TGCGCCAGCAGCTACCCAGGGGCTGGCTACACCTTC,CASSYPGAGYTF,.,TRBJ1-2,TRBV4-3,.
TGTGCCAGCAGTGAGACAGGTTATGGCGATCAGCCCCAGCATTTT,CASSETGYGDQPQHF,.,TRBJ1-5,TRBV6-1,.